This T cell receptor (beta chain) comes out of a study of OX40 agonist ivuxolimab in advanced cancers. Overall study: Three patients got partial responses; one had hepatocellular carcinoma and two had cutaneous melanoma.

The trim removed 3 bases at V and 3 bases at J, leaving 3 bases unmatched. Germline loops: CDR1 LNHDA, CDR2 SQIVND (reference sequence). The CDR3 sequence is 14 residues long. This clone has just one count. The table came from immunoSEQ multiplex PCR; TCRdb's copy has only in-frame clones and leaves some out. The sample records roughly 40,000 clones, about 90% being singletons. Specimen: CD4+ or CD8+ T cells sorted from blood, collected in a trial of the OX40 agonist ivuxolimab. This sequence was found in an adult with an advanced solid tumor such as melanoma, head and neck, liver or kidney cancer. This chain uses TRBV19 with TRBJ2-7; TRBD1 matches at 9 bases. This CDR3 is CASSMGTGNYEQYF. The CDR3 bases are TGTGCCAGTAGTATGGGGACAGGGAACTACGAGCAGTACTTC.